One and the same sample provided the 5 T cell receptor beta chains below, sequenced in a study of blood T cell repertoires in COVID-19. Sequencing used immunoSEQ multiplex PCR; TCRdb keeps in-frame clones, though not all of them. The sample has 200,000 to 250,000 clones, around 90% seen once. What was sequenced was PBMCs or T cells enriched from blood (not recorded which). The receptors were sampled from a young man who had been exposed to COVID-19.

The V and J genes are TRBV7-2 and TRBJ2-1, with 7 nucleotides matching TRBD1. Per germline, CDR1 SGHTA and CDR2 FQGNSA. The CDR3 has 16 amino acids. V was pared by 2 bases and J by 6 bases, with 10 bases of the junction left unmatched. This CDR3 is CASSLSSGTDFNEQFF. The CDR3, as DNA: TGTGCCAGCAGCTTAAGTTCCGGGACAGATTTCAATGAGCAGTTCTTC.

The gene calls are TRBV7-9 and TRBJ2-7; D possibly corresponds to TRBD2 (6 bases). Germline V gives CDR1 SEHNR, CDR2 FQNEAQ (reference sequence). Between the trimmed V and J ends, which lost 10 bases and 3 bases, there was a span of 22 bases. This CDR3 comprises 15 residues. CDR3 nucleotides: TGTGCCACCTACCGTGTTAGGGAGGACGGCTACGAGCAGTACTTC. This encodes CATYRVREDGYEQYF.

The genes are TRBV4-1 and TRBJ1-2; D perhaps matches TRBD1 (5 bases). The CDR3 is 14 amino acids. Germline CDR1 and CDR2: MGHRA and YSYEKL. The V gene lost 1 base and the J gene lost 9 bases, with 15 bases spanning the gap. The CDR3 protein is CASSQAGGSISYTF. CDR3 in DNA: TGCGCCAGCAGCCAAGCGGGGGGGTCCATTAGCTACACCTTC.

V is TRBV14 and J is TRBJ1-2; D is unresolved. The germline V and J ends were trimmed by 0 bases and 4 bases, with 12 bases remaining between them. Germline assignment: CDR1 SGHDN and CDR2 FVKESK. The CDR3 is 15 amino acids. The CDR3 reads CASSQDWNGGYGYTF. DNA for the CDR3: TGTGCCAGCAGCCAAGATTGGAACGGCGGCTATGGCTACACCTTC.

The V gene is TRBV3-1 (or the pseudogene TRBV3-2), the J gene TRBJ2-2; 7 nucleotides match TRBD2. With 4 bases clipped from V and 4 bases from J, the junction kept 0 bases outside the gene matches. There are 13 residues in the CDR3. The germline gives CDR1 LGHDT, CDR2 YNNKEL (reference sequence). The CDR3 here is CASSPGGTGELFF. CDR3 DNA: TGTGCCAGCAGCCCGGGGGGCACCGGGGAGCTGTTTTTT.